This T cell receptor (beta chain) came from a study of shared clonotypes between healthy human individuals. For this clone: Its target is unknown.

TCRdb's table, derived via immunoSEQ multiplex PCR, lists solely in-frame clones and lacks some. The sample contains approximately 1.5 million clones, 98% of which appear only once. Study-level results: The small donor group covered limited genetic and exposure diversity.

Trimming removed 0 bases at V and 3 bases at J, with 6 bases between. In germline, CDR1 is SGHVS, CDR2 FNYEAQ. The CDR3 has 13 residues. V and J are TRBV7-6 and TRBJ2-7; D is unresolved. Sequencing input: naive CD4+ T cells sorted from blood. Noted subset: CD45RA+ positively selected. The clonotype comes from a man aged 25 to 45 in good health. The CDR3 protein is CASSLAQLYEQYF. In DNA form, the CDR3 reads TGTGCCAGCAGCTTAGCCCAACTCTACGAGCAGTACTTC.